This T cell receptor (beta chain) was sequenced during a study of T cells in Graves' hyperthyroidism and ophthalmopathy. Across the study: Before treatment of any kind, peripheral blood was taken at initial diagnosis.

Trimming took off 5 bases at V and 3 bases at J, with 14 bases between the two ends. This CDR3 region has 16 residues. The CDR3 regions of TCR beta were amplified from RNA transcripts. When the TCR CDR3 underwent first-round RT-PCR, the HTBI primer set was used. Each CDR3 protein gets one entry after TCRdb re-called the multiplex PCR reads with MiXCR. Found here are 90,000 to 120,000 distinct CDR3 sequences, about a sixth of them singletons; the top ten hold 42%. Diagnostic assessment was based on clinical symptoms, serum thyroxine and TRAb, thyroid ultrasound and orbital computed tomography. This clonotype was seen ten or more times. The antigen remains undetermined. Study-wide findings and caveats: Peripheral blood also featured most of the thyroid clonotypes expanded above 0.001.

The specimen sequenced was blood. This sequence was found in a woman between 45 and 60 years old with Graves' hyperthyroidism. This chain joins TRBV12-3 or TRBV12-4 and TRBJ1-6; D ambiguous. The CDR3 nucleotides are TGTGCCAGCAGTGCCCGAGGGTATGGCTATAATTCACCCCTCCACTTT. Its protein product is CASSARGYGYNSPLHF.